This T cell receptor beta chain is drawn from a study of T cell responses to AZD1222 COVID-19 vaccine. On this clone itself: Its antigen is undetermined.

Study outcomes and limitations: Vaccination with two AZD1222 doses was followed by a rise in Spike-specific TCR breadth and depth. Targeting of unmutated variant regions was reportedly seen in nearly half of spike-specific TCRs.

V shed 7 bases and J shed 6 bases, with 15 bases lying between them. Germline V gene sequence: CDR1 MNHNY, CDR2 SVGAGI (reference sequence). The CDR3 spans 13 residues. TCRdb's table, derived via immunoSEQ multiplex PCR, lists solely in-frame clones and lacks some. The table lists fewer than 100,000 clones, approximately 94% of them singletons. The rearrangement uses TRBV6-6 and TRBJ1-1; possible D gene TRBD1, 5 bases. The sequences come from peripheral blood, collected on day 0 of AZD1222 vaccination. This TCR derives from an adult in good health. The CDR3 DNA follows: TGTGCCAGCACCTCATCAGGGTTGGCTGAAGCTTTCTTT. Translated, it gives CASTSSGLAEAFF.